This record covers a single T cell receptor beta chain. Antigen: not known. It was with random hexamers that 0.5 to 1 ug RNA was reverse transcribed. TCRdb redid the calling of the immunoSEQ multiplex PCR reads with MiXCR, one entry per CDR3 protein. The top ten clones hold 0.098% of a sample with approximately 190,000 distinct CDR3 sequences, 90% to 96% of them seen once. The source of the sample is a study of CD8 T cells in Susac syndrome. General observations from the study: None of the CD4+ T cell repertoires in Susac syndrome showed clonal expansion.

The patients with Susac syndrome satisfied recently defined diagnostic criteria for either definite or probable disease. With 3 bases clipped from V and 8 bases from J, the junction kept 14 bases outside the gene matches. Looked up from germline, CDR1 is GTSNPN and CDR2 is SVGIG (reference sequence). This CDR3 contains 15 residues. The V call is TRBV30, the J call TRBJ1-2; 8 positions match TRBD1. Sequenced sample: CD4+ T cells from PBMCs. The TCR comes from a human donor with Susac syndrome. The CDR3 region is CAWRRRGLILGGYTF. In DNA, the CDR3 is TGTGCCTGGAGGCGCAGGGGGCTCATCTTGGGGGGCTACACCTTC.